This T cell receptor beta chain derives from a study of T-cell memory formation after mild COVID-19. Barcoded TCR alpha and TCR beta cDNA libraries with UMIs came from 5'RACE using constant-segment primers. Each CDR3 protein is one row after TCRdb ran MiXCR on the 5' RACE reads. The data show over 55,000 distinct CDR3 sequences, with over 7.5% seen just once and 1.2% held by the top ten. Trimming removed 4 bases at V and 2 bases at J, with 11 bases between. The CDR3 contains 14 residues. In germline, CDR1 is SGHRS, CDR2 YFSETQ. This clonotype was recorded at least ten times. This sequence joins TRBV5-1 and TRBJ2-3, with TRBD2 as a possible D gene (5 bases). The sequencing input was PBMCs or a T cell subset sorted from them (not recorded which). The sequence was obtained from a man between 18 and 35 years old who had mild COVID-19 (a few samples of this study predate the infection). Cell type and time point are not known. The CDR3, as DNA: TGCGCCAGCAGCCCACAGACTACCACAGATACGCAGTATTTT. The encoded protein is CASSPQTTTDTQYF.